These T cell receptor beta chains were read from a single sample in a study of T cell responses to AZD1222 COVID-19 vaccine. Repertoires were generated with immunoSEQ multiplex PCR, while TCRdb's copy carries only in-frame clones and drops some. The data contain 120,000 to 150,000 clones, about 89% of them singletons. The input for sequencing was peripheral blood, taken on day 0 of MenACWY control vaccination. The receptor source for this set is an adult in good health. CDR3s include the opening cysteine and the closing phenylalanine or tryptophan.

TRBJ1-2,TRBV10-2,CASSEEQANYGYTF
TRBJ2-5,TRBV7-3,CASSLGGGTATQYF
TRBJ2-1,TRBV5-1,CASSLDWPSGSSYNEQFF
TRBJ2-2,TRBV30,CAWRVGGLAGAYTGELFF
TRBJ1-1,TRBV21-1,CASSNLGRQGMNTEAFF
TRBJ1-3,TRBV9,CASSVGAGGASGNTIYF
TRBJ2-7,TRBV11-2,CASSPFTGPPYEQYF
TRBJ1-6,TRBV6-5,CASSLLDRDSPLHF
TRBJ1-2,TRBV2,CASGTGFQGTYTF
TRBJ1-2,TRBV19,CASSIPGNYGYTF
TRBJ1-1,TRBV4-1,CASSPRGQPNTEAFF